Sequencing of this TCR beta chain was carried out in a study of monozygotic twins with cystic fibrosis. The overall study: Approximately 3.2 micrograms of fragmented DNA underwent approximately 15 PCR cycles for library preparation.

Data came from immunoSEQ multiplex PCR; TCRdb stores just in-frame clones and leaves some out. The sample includes approximately 10,000 clones, about 82% of them seen just once. Germline V gene sequence: CDR1 MGHDK, CDR2 SYGVNS. The CDR3 contains 18 residues. The V end lost 1 base, the J end lost 0 bases, and 16 bases lay between the germline ends. Whole-study results and caveats: Monozygotic CF twins shared more identical nucleotide clonotypes than unrelated patients. V usage most resembled the co-twin in 13 of 16 pairs. The repertoire was suggested to be naive-dominated, clonality median about 0.01.

A word on this clone: Antigen unknown.

Sequencing input: blood. The chain is built from TRBV25-1 and TRBJ2-1; tentatively, D is TRBD1 (5 bases). The receptor's source is a man aged 18 to 29 with cystic fibrosis. CDR3 region: CASSESQGYGRSYNEQFF. In DNA form, the CDR3 reads TGTGCCAGCAGTGAATCCCAGGGATACGGGCGCTCCTACAATGAGCAGTTCTTC.